Below, 5 T cell receptor beta chains from the same sample are listed, as sequenced in a study of cytomegalovirus exposure and HLA in healthy donors. PCR used 60 Vbeta primers and 13 Jbeta primers. Sequencing used immunoSEQ multiplex PCR; TCRdb keeps in-frame clones, though not all of them. This sample carries more than 100,000 clones, about 77% of them seen once, and the ten largest clones take about 9.3%. Sequencing input: PBMCs. The receptors were sampled from a woman younger than 35 in good health and CMV-seropositive.

The chain combines TRBV6-1 with TRBJ2-7; 10 nucleotides agree with TRBD2. V was pared by 4 bases and J by 7 bases, with 10 bases of the junction left unmatched. The CDR3 covers 15 residues. The V gene's germline CDR1 is MNHNS and CDR2 SASEGT. The CDR3 nucleotides read TGTGCCAGCAGTGCCGGACTAGCGGCTTTCGGTGAGCAGTACTTC. Its protein product is CASSAGLAAFGEQYF.

The V and J genes are TRBV4-1 and TRBJ1-2, with TRBD1 identical over 8 bases. With V trimmed by 0 bases and J by 8 bases, 20 bases remained unmatched. Germline V lookup: CDR1 MGHRA, CDR2 YSYEKL. This CDR3 region has 19 residues. CDR3 sequence reads: CASSQDPRQGISPRWGYTF. The CDR3 bases are TGCGCCAGCAGCCAAGACCCCCGACAGGGGATCAGTCCTAGGTGGGGCTACACCTTC.

This chain connects TRBV11-1 to TRBJ2-7; D gene unclear. V gave up 1 base and J gave up 4 bases, with 8 bases separating them. Germline V lookup: CDR1 SGHAT, CDR2 FQDESV (reference sequence). The CDR3 is made up of 13 amino acids. The CDR3 sequence: CASSLVVGYEQYF. The CDR3 region has the DNA TGTGCCAGCAGCTTAGTCGTCGGGTACGAGCAGTACTTC.

V is TRBV30 and J is TRBJ1-4; the match to TRBD1 covers 9 bases. Unmatched junction bases numbered 10, after V lost 7 bases and J lost 7 bases. Germline CDR1 GTSNPN, CDR2 SVGIG (reference sequence). This CDR3 spans 14 amino acids. CDR3 amino acids: CALDRGRTGEKLFF. In DNA, the CDR3 is TGTGCCTTGGACAGGGGCCGCACCGGTGAAAAACTGTTTTTT. Filled out from reference TRBV30 and TRBJ1-4, the complete variable domain reads SQTIHQWPATLVQPVGSPLSLECTVEGTSNPNLYWYRQAAGRGLQLLFYSVGIGQISSEVPQNLSASRPQDRQFILSSKKLLLSDSGFYLCALDRGRTGEKLFFGSGTQLSVL.

The chain combines TRBV5-1 with TRBJ2-7; D gene uncertain. The germline V gene encodes CDR1 SGHRS and CDR2 YFSETQ. V gave up 4 bases and J gave up 4 bases, with 12 bases separating them. The CDR3 consists of 13 residues. CDR3 residues: CASSHPGRYEQYF. In DNA form, the CDR3 reads TGCGCCAGCAGCCACCCAGGTCGGTACGAGCAGTACTTC.